This is a list of T cell receptor beta chains from one sample in a study of radiotherapy plus CTLA-4 blockade in lung cancer. Only in-frame clones appear in the TCRdb table, and some are missing; sequencing was by immunoSEQ multiplex PCR. The sample consists of tens of thousands of clones, around 87% of them appearing once. The input for sequencing was peripheral blood, taken from a patient treated with radiotherapy plus ipilimumab. These receptors originate from a human donor with non-small cell lung cancer that progressed on radiotherapy plus ipilimumab. Both conserved end residues are part of each CDR3. A D gene is named only where the DNA matches it firmly. Not all rows give a size; the values are once, few, many and, for expanded clones, a class.

>TRBD2|TRBV5-1|NA|TRBJ2-1
CASSQAGGPFNEQFF
TGCGCCAGCAGCCAAGCGGGGGGGCCTTTCAATGAGCAGTTCTTC
>NA|TRBV5-1|NA|TRBJ1-3
CASSLDITGHVYF
TGCGCCAGCAGCTTGGATATAACTGGACACGTATATTTT
>NA|TRBV6-1|NA|TRBJ2-7
CASRPSVGDYEQYF
TGTGCCAGCAGGCCTAGCGTTGGGGACTACGAGCAGTACTTC
>NA|TRBV4-1|NA|TRBJ1-4
CASSQGRGSNEKLFF
TGCGCCAGCAGCCAAGGGAGGGGATCTAATGAAAAACTGTTTTTT
>NA|TRBV7-9|NA|TRBJ2-3
CASGKGGTDTQYF
TGTGCCAGCGGCAAAGGAGGCACAGATACGCAGTATTTT
>NA|TRBV28|NA|TRBJ1-6
CASSLWEGGSYNSPLHF
TGTGCCAGCAGTTTATGGGAGGGGGGCTCCTATAATTCACCCCTCCACTTT
>TRBD1|TRBV27|NA|TRBJ2-2
CASSRTTGRRTGELFF
TGTGCCAGCAGTAGAACGACAGGGAGACGCACCGGGGAGCTGTTTTTT
>TRBD1|TRBV5-1|NA|TRBJ2-2
CASSRGQGGELFF
TGCGCCAGCAGCCGGGGACAGGGAGGGGAGCTGTTTTTT
>NA|TRBV7-2|NA|TRBJ1-5
CASSERGKGYSNQPQHF
TGTGCCAGCAGCGAGAGGGGGAAGGGATATAGCAATCAGCCCCAGCATTTT
>TRBD2|TRBV5-1|NA|TRBJ2-5
CASSGTSFQETQYF
TGCGCCAGCAGCGGGACTAGTTTCCAAGAGACCCAGTACTTC
>TRBD2|TRBV7-2|NA|TRBJ2-3
CASSLVVAGSDTQYF
TGTGCCAGCAGCTTAGTGGTAGCGGGTTCAGATACGCAGTATTTT
>TRBD1|TRBV4-3|once|TRBJ1-2
CASSQGTGDPYGYTF
TGCGCCAGCAGCCAAGGGACAGGGGATCCCTATGGCTACACCTTC
>TRBD1|TRBV5-4|NA|TRBJ1-6
CASTSDSDRRNSPLHF
TGTGCCAGCACCTCAGACTCGGACAGGAGAAATTCACCCCTCCACTTT
>TRBD2|TRBV7-8|NA|TRBJ2-7
CASSSSRSPTSGSTYYEQYF
TGTGCCAGCAGCTCTAGTAGGAGCCCGACTAGCGGGAGTACCTACTACGAGCAGTACTTC
>NA|TRBV6-6|NA|TRBJ2-6
CASLNREVSGANVLTF
TGTGCCAGCCTTAACAGGGAGGTTTCTGGGGCCAACGTCCTGACTTTC
>NA|TRBV2|NA|TRBJ2-6
CGTALFSGANVLTF
TGTGGGACAGCCTTATTCTCTGGGGCCAACGTCCTGACTTTC
>TRBD1|TRBV27|few|TRBJ1-2
CASRPLSAGGDYGYTF
TGTGCCAGCAGACCACTGTCGGCAGGGGGGGACTATGGCTACACCTTC
>NA|TRBV20-1|NA|TRBJ2-7
CSADALGQQYF
TGCAGTGCAGACGCTTTGGGGCAGCAGTACTTC
>TRBD1|TRBV19|NA|TRBJ2-2
CASSPWGQGDGELFF
TGTGCCAGTAGTCCTTGGGGACAGGGCGACGGGGAGCTGTTTTTT
>NA|TRBV29-1|NA|TRBJ2-1
CSATSPEQFF
TGCAGCGCCACTAGTCCTGAGCAGTTCTTC
>NA|TRBV11-3|once|TRBJ1-2
CASSPQPGGFGYGYTF
TGTGCCAGCAGCCCCCAACCTGGAGGCTTCGGCTATGGCTACACCTTC
>TRBD2|TRBV2|NA|TRBJ2-3
CASSQGLAGRTDTQYF
TGTGCCAGCAGTCAGGGACTAGCGGGGCGCACAGATACGCAGTATTTT
>TRBD1|TRBV27|NA|TRBJ2-5
CASTTGGKETQYF
TGTGCCAGCACCACAGGGGGAAAAGAGACCCAGTACTTC
>NA|TRBV7-2|NA|TRBJ2-2
CASSLGYPGEVTGELFF
TGTGCCAGCAGCTTAGGGTACCCGGGAGAGGTCACCGGGGAGCTGTTTTTT